This TCR beta chain was sequenced for a study of blood T cell repertoires in COVID-19 (dated by TCRdb to 2020 to 2021). As for the study more broadly: The collaborator samples originated in the United States, Italy and Spain and spanned the acute and convalescent phases of COVID-19. The material from the prospective study consisted of cDNA or gDNA derived from T cells, B-cell-depleted T cells, or PBMCs. Deeply sampled blood TCRbeta repertoires from subjects exposed to, actively infected with, or recovered from COVID-19 were included in the dataset. The repertoires were made available in a free public database intended to serve as a resource for research on the immune response to SARS-CoV-2. Samples came from the ongoing ImmuneRACE study (first 160 participants) plus 1,254 subjects from 6 global collaborators. A de-identified subject ID, COVID-19 status, age in years and sex were almost always included in the sample metadata. HLA class I and class II types, where available, came from metadata supplied by the sample provider rather than from assay-based typing. Points the paper makes about the study in general: The quantity of clinical and demographic metadata differed by source and by participant and was supplied without curation.

CDR1 and CDR2, per the germline V gene (reference sequence), are LNHDA and SQIVND. The CDR3 holds 14 amino acids from the cysteine to the phenylalanine. Left in the record is the CDR3 DNA by itself, 42 bases read in frame from the first base. The germline V end is reduced by 8 bases and the J end by 9 bases; junction bases left unmatched: 10. The immunoSEQ Assay, a bias-controlled multiplex PCR, was used to amplify TCRbeta CDR3 regions from genomic DNA. The authors' pipeline ran thus. The number of nucleated cells in each sample was estimated from the amplification of reference gene primers within the assay. To quantify the absolute abundance of each unique TCRbeta CDR3 rearrangement, sequence reads were collapsed and filtered. For each sample, productive Simpson clonality was calculated by taking the square root of Simpson's diversity index across productive rearrangements. TCRdb holds this immuneACCESS table with in-frame rearrangements only. Some clones are missing; in checked studies, unresolved V genes explain under half, and the rest has no known cause. Clonal size and the V and J genes are those of that table, whereas D and trimming came from the DNA. Present in this sample are about 73,000 clones, around 80% of which were seen just once. Roughly 2.5% of the sample lies in the top ten.

Each collaborating institution followed its own protocols to collect whole blood in K2EDTA tubes. For TCRbeta analysis, collaborators shipped samples in one of three forms: frozen whole blood, isolated PBMCs, or DNA extracted from either of those sample types. Details on this clone: Its target antigen remains unknown. Base qualities are missing; no much larger clone stands one base away.

Here the chain combines TRBV19 and TRBJ2-1, with 10 bases in between that match TRBD2. The source of this sequence is a man aged 80 or over with active or convalescent COVID-19. What was sequenced was peripheral blood. The nucleotides read TGTGCCAGTGGGCCTAGCGGGAGAAGGGTTGAGCAGTTCTTC. It translates as CASGPSGRRVEQFF.